This T cell receptor (beta chain) was sequenced for a study of blood T cell repertoires in COVID-19. Repertoires were generated with immunoSEQ multiplex PCR, while TCRdb's copy carries only in-frame clones and drops some. Of some 210,000 clones in the sample, around 82% were seen once. V gave up 6 bases and J gave up 3 bases, with 11 bases separating them. Germline V gives CDR1 KGHSH, CDR2 LQKENI. The CDR3 has 13 residues. The chain uses TRBV18 and TRBJ1-1, with D possibly TRBD1 on 5 matching bases. Sequences were obtained from peripheral blood. The TCR sequence derives from a man between 50 and 59 years old with active or convalescent COVID-19. CDR3 sequence: CASSQGVDTEAFF. In DNA, the CDR3 is TGTGCCAGCTCCCAAGGGGTGGACACTGAAGCTTTCTTT.